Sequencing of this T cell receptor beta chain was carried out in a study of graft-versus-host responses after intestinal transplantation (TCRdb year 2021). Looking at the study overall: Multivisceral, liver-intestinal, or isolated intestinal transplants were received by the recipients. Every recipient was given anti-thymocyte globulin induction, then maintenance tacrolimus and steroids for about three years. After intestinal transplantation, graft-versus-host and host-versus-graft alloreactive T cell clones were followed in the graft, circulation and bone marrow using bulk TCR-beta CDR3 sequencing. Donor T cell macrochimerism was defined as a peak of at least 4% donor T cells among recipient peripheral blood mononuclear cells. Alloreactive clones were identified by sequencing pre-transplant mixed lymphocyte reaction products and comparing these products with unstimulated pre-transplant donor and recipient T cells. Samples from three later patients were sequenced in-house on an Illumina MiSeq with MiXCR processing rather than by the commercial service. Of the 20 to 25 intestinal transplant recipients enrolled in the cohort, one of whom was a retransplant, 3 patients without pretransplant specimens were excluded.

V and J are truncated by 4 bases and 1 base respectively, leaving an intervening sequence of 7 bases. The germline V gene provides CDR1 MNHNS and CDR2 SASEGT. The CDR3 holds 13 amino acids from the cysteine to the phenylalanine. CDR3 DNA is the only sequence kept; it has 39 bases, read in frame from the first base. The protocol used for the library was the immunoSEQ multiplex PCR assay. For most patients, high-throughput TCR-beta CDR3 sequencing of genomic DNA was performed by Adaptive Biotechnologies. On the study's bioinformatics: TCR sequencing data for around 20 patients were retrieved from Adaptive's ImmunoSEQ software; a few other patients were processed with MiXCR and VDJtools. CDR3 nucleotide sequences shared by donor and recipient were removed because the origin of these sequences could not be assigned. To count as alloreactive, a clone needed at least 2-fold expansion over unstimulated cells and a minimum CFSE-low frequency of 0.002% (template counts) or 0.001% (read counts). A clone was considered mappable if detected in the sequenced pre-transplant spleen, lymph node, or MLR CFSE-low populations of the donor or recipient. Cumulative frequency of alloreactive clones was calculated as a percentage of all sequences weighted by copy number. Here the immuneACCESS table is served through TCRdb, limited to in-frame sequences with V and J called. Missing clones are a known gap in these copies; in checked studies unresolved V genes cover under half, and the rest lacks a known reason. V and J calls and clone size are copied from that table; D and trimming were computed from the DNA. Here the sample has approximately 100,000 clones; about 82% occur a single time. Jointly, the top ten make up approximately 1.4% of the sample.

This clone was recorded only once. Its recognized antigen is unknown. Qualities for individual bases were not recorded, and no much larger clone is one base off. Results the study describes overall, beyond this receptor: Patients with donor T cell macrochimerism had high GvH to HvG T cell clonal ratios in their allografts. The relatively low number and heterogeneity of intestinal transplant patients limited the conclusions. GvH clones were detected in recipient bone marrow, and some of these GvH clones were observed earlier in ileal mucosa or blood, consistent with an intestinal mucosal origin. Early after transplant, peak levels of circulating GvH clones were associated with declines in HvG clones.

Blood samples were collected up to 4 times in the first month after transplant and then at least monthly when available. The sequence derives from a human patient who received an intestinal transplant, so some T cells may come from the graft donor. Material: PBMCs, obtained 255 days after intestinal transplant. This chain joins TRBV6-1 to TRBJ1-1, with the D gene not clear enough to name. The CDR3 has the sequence CASSGTENTEAFF. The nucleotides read TGTGCCAGCAGTGGGACGGAGAACACTGAAGCTTTCTTT.